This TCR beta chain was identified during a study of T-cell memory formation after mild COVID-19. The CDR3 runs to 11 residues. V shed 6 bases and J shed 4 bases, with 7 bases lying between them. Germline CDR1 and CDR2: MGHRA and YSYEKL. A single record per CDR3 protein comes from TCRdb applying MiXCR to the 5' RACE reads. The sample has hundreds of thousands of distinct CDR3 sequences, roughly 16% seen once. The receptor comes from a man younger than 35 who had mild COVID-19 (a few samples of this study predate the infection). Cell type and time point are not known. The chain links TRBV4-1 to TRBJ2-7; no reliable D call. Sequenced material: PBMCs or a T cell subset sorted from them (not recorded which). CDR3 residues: CASRGTYEQYF. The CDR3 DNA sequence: TGCGCCAGCAGGGGAACGTACGAGCAGTACTTC.